This T cell receptor beta chain was sequenced in a study of T cell responses to AZD1222 COVID-19 vaccine. General observations from the study: Recipients of AZD1222 seropositive at baseline numbered only 6 or 7. Clonal diversity was possibly underestimated, and the donors were mostly white British, with more females. Repertoire collection took place solely once the T cell response had peaked.

Details on this clone: Antigen unknown.

The data were produced by immunoSEQ multiplex PCR, yet TCRdb's version contains in-frame clones alone and is incomplete. The top ten hold approximately 7% of the sample, which has about 97,000 clones, more than 85% seen once. The sequence was collected from an adult in good health. The sequenced sample was peripheral blood, obtained on day 0 of AZD1222 vaccination.

The CDR3 spells CASSPGTANQPQHF. In nucleotides, the CDR3 is TGTGCCAGCAGCCCCGGGACAGCAAATCAGCCCCAGCATTTT. This chain links TRBV5-6 with TRBJ1-5; TRBD1 aligns across 7 bases. V lost 4 bases and J lost 4; bases outside the gene matches: 5. There are 14 residues in the CDR3. The germline V gene has CDR1 SGHDT and CDR2 YYEEEE.